These T cell receptor beta chains were read from a single sample in a study of blood T cell repertoires in COVID-19. Produced via immunoSEQ multiplex PCR; TCRdb's table is partial and in-frame only. Of roughly 60,000 clones listed, 72% are singletons. Source material: peripheral blood. These receptors all come from a woman in her seventies with COVID-19, enrolled during active disease. CDR3s leave out the opening cysteine and the closing phenylalanine or tryptophan.

J | V | CDR3
TRBJ2-2 | TRBV28 | ASRPRFQAIGELF
TRBJ1-3 | TRBV18 | ASSPPVSGINTIY
TRBJ1-3 | TRBV20-1 | SASTGSDTIY
TRBJ1-3 | TRBV7-8 | ASSLSTGSGNTIY
TRBJ1-1 | TRBV5-4 | ASSSGGGLITEAF
TRBJ1-1 | TRBV6-2/TRBV6-3 | ASSQDRARAF
TRBJ2-1 | TRBV11-2 | ASTRERSGRAFNEQF
TRBJ2-1 | TRBV6-6 | ASSTAQGTAYNEQF
TRBJ1-2 | TRBV5-4 | ASSLGGQYYGYT
TRBJ2-2 | TRBV19 | ASSSARNTGELF
TRBJ2-3 | TRBV4-2 | ASSQDLDSDTQY
TRBJ2-4 | TRBV4-1 | ASSQNSGGADIQY
TRBJ2-3 | TRBV7-3 | ASSLGVAGPGTDTQY
TRBJ1-2 | TRBV27 | ASLYGYT
TRBJ2-7 | TRBV7-2 | ASSLGGDRAYEQY
TRBJ1-2 | TRBV3-1/TRBV3-2 | ASSQDVAANYGYT
TRBJ2-2 | TRBV7-7 | ASSSRLAGDRTGELF
TRBJ2-2 | TRBV5-4 | ASSLLVSTGELF
TRBJ2-1 | TRBV3-1/TRBV3-2 | ASRSPGRGNEQF